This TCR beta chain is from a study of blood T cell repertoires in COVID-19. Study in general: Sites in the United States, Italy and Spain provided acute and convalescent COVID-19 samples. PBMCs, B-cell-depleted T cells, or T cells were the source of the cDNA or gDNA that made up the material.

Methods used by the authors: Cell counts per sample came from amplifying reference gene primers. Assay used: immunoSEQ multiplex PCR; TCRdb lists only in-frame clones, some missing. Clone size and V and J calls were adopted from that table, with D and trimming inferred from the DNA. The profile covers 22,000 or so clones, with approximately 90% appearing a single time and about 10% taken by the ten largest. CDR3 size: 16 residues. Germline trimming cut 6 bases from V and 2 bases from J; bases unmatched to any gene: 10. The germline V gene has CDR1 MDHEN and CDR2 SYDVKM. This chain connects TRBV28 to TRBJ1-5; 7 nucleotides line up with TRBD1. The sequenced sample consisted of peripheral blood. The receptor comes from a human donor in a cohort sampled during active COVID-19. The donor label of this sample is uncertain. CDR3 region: CASRTKGGEGNQPQHF. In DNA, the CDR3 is TGTGCCAGCAGAACCAAAGGGGGCGAAGGCAATCAGCCCCAGCATTTT. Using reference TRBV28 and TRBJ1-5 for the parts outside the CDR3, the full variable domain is DVKVTQSSRYLVKRTGEKVFLECVQDMDHENMFWYRQDPGLGLRLIYFSYDVKMKEKGDIPEGYSVSREKKERFSLILESASTNQTSMYLCASRTKGGEGNQPQHFGDGTRLSIL.